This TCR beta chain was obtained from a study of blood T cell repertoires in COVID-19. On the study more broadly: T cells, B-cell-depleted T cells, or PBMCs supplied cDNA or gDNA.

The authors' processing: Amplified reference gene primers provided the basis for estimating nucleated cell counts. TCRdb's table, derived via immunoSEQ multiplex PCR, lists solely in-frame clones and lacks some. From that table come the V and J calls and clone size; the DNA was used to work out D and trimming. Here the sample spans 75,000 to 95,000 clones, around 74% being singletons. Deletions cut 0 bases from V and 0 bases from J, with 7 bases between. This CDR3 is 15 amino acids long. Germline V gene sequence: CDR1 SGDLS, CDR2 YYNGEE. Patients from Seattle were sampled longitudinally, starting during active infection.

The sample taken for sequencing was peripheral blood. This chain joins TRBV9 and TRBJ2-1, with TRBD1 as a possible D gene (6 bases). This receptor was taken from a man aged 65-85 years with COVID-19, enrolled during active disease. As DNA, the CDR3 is TGTGCCAGCAGCGTAGAAGGGGGCTCCTACAATGAGCAGTTCTTC. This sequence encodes CASSVEGGSYNEQFF.